This T cell receptor beta chain was obtained from a study of OX40 agonist ivuxolimab in advanced cancers. Study-wide context: Intravenous ivuxolimab at 0.01 to 10 mg/kg was given to patients every 2 weeks.

The CDR3 has 13 amino acids. Trimming took 3 bases from V and 1 from J, leaving 5 bases between them. Per the germline V gene, CDR1 is MNHEY and CDR2 is SMNVEV (reference sequence). Some clones are missing from TCRdb's copy, which holds only in-frame ones; the method was immunoSEQ multiplex PCR. The data hold some 19,000 clones, with about 76% observed a single time. This clone was found once. V usage is TRBV27 and J usage is TRBJ2-3; no reliable D call. This clonotype was obtained from an adult with an advanced solid tumor such as melanoma, head and neck, liver or kidney cancer. The source was CD4+ or CD8+ T cells sorted from blood, collected in a trial of the OX40 agonist ivuxolimab. The DNA for the CDR3 is TGTGCCAGCAGTTTCTTCGGCACAGATACGCAGTATTTT. Protein: CASSFFGTDTQYF.